One and the same sample provided the 20 T cell receptor beta chains below, sequenced in a study of T cell responses to AZD1222 COVID-19 vaccine. Method: immunoSEQ multiplex PCR; TCRdb's copy keeps in-frame clones and lacks some. The data show roughly 140,000 clones, 70% to 90% seen once. Material: peripheral blood, obtained on day 0 of AZD1222 vaccination. The origin of the receptors is an adult in good health.

This chain connects TRBV5-1 to TRBJ1-1, with D hard to call. This CDR3 comprises 14 residues. V was clipped by 4 bases and J by 1 base, with 11 bases between them. The germline V gene has CDR1 SGHRS and CDR2 YFSETQ. CDR3 nucleotide sequence: TGCGCCAGCAGCATGAACACCCCGAACACTGAAGCTTTCTTT. Encoded protein: CASSMNTPNTEAFF.

This rearrangement joins TRBV5-4 to TRBJ1-4, with TRBD1 matching over 9 bases. Losses at the gene ends were 3 bases for V and 7 bases for J; bases not matched to a gene: 7. The germline gives CDR1 SGHNT, CDR2 YYREEE (reference sequence). CDR3 length: 15 residues. This CDR3 reads CASSSQGARGEKLFF. CDR3 bases: TGTGCCAGCAGCTCACAGGGGGCGCGGGGTGAAAAACTGTTTTTT.

The V and J genes are TRBV4-1 and TRBJ1-5; the D gene is possibly TRBD1 (6 bases). The CDR3 totals 16 residues. The germline gives CDR1 MGHRA, CDR2 YSYEKL. Deletions cut 0 bases from V and 9 bases from J, with 18 bases between. CDR3 coding DNA: TGCGCCAGCAGCCAAGATGGAGCCGACAGGTTAAGGCCCCAGCATTTT. Residues: CASSQDGADRLRPQHF.

This clone was found once. The chain has TRBV5-6 and TRBJ1-1, with unresolved D. CDR1 and CDR2 (germline): SGHDT, YYEEEE. Trimming stripped 1 base from V and 1 base from J, with 5 bases between. CDR3 length equals 13 residues. The CDR3: CASSLSKNTEAFF. In nucleotides, the CDR3 is TGTGCCAGCAGCTTGTCAAAGAACACTGAAGCTTTCTTT.

This clone was counted a single time. The V gene is TRBV7-9, the J gene TRBJ2-5; D may match TRBD1 or TRBD2 (5 bases each). V lost 5 bases, J lost 2 bases, and 18 bases lay in between. This CDR3 is built from 16 residues. Germline CDR1 SEHNR, CDR2 FQNEAQ (reference sequence). The CDR3 loop is CASSLRPGRKQETQYF. The CDR3 nucleotides are TGTGCCAGCAGCCTTCGGCCGGGACGCAAACAAGAGACCCAGTACTTC.

The chain uses TRBV3-1 (or the pseudogene TRBV3-2) and TRBJ2-1; D possibly corresponds to TRBD2 (5 bases). Trimming removed 2 bases at V and 13 bases at J, with 9 bases between. CDR1 LGHDT and CDR2 YNNKEL come from the germline V gene (reference sequence). The CDR3 has 11 residues. The CDR3, as DNA: TGTGCCAGCAGCCAAAGGACTGATCAGTTCTTC. Protein sequence: CASSQRTDQFF.

The chain recombines TRBV28 with TRBJ1-5, with D perhaps TRBD1 (5 bases). The germline gives CDR1 MDHEN, CDR2 SYDVKM. Deletions cut 4 bases from V and 4 bases from J, with 17 bases between. The CDR3 totals 16 residues. The CDR3 spells CASSWGFRQRNQPQHF. As DNA, the CDR3 is TGTGCCAGCAGTTGGGGATTCAGACAGAGAAATCAGCCCCAGCATTTT.

CDR3 sequence: CASSEEGLSNQPQHF. CDR3 nucleotide sequence: TGTGCCAGCAGTGAAGAGGGACTGTCTAATCAGCCCCAGCATTTT. The rearrangement links TRBV2 to TRBJ1-5; maybe TRBD1 (5 bases). Germline values: CDR1 SNHLY, CDR2 FYNNEI. This CDR3 is built from 15 residues. V gave up 1 base and J gave up 4 bases, with 11 bases separating them.

This chain links TRBV19 with TRBJ2-7; D not certain. Germline lookup yields CDR1 LNHDA and CDR2 SQIVND (reference sequence). The CDR3 runs to 13 residues. V was cut by 4 bases and J by 5 bases, with 12 bases left in between. The CDR3 here is CASSRSAGHEQYF. The CDR3 nucleotides are TGTGCCAGTAGTAGATCGGCAGGCCACGAGCAGTACTTC.

This chain connects TRBV6-5 to TRBJ1-6; perhaps TRBD1 as D (5 bases). The germline V gene encodes CDR1 MNHEY and CDR2 SVGAGI. This CDR3 comprises 14 residues. Trimming pared 2 bases from V and 8 bases from J, leaving 10 bases between. The CDR3 protein is CASSYRGSDSPLHF. In DNA, the CDR3 is TGTGCCAGCAGTTACAGGGGTTCGGATTCACCCCTCCACTTT.

The J gene is TRBJ2-7, the V gene TRBV29-1; TRBD1 agrees at 8 bases. From germline, CDR1 is SQVTM and CDR2 ANQGSEA. CDR3 size: 13 residues. The V and J ends lost 6 bases and 0 bases, in that order; junction bases with no gene match: 4. CDR3 bases: TGCAGCGTAACCGGACAGGGCTCCTACGAGCAGTACTTC. Protein: CSVTGQGSYEQYF.

The chain is built from TRBV4-1 and TRBJ1-2; D is possibly TRBD1 (6 bases). Trimming left V 1 base short and J 3 bases short, with 12 bases between. This CDR3 is built from 15 residues. CDR1 is MGHRA, CDR2 YSYEKL, per germline. The CDR3 DNA follows: TGCGCCAGCAGCCAAGGGTGGGCAGGGGACTATGGCTACACCTTC. Its translation is CASSQGWAGDYGYTF.

This chain links TRBV28 with TRBJ2-1; 7 nucleotides align to TRBD2. CDR3 size: 16 residues. Germline V lookup: CDR1 MDHEN, CDR2 SYDVKM. V lost 7 bases, J lost 0 bases, and 9 bases stayed unmatched. Here the CDR3 reads CASIGLAASSYNEQFF. DNA for the CDR3: TGTGCCAGCATCGGGCTAGCGGCTAGCTCCTACAATGAGCAGTTCTTC.

This clone was counted a few times. This sequence joins TRBV11-3 and TRBJ2-1; tentatively, D is TRBD1 (5 bases). Germline V lookup: CDR1 SGHNT, CDR2 YENEEA. Deletions cut 5 bases from V and 10 bases from J, with 21 bases between. The CDR3 contains 15 residues. CDR3 protein: CASSIDPGPAGEQFF. The CDR3, as DNA: TGTGCCAGCAGCATCGACCCTGGACCGGCAGGGGAGCAGTTCTTC. The full variable domain, rest sourced from reference TRBV11-3 and TRBJ2-1, is EAGVVQSPRYKIIEKKQPVAFWCNPISGHNTLYWYLQNLGQGPELLIRYENEEAVDDSQLPKDRFSAERLKGVDSTLKIQPAELGDSAVYLCASSIDPGPAGEQFFGPGTRLTVL.

The chain carries TRBV4-1 and TRBJ2-3; 8 bases are shared with TRBD2. Germline CDR1 reads MGHRA; CDR2 reads YSYEKL. CDR3 length: 14 residues. V dropped 0 bases and J dropped 14; count of bases not matched to a gene: 10. This chain's CDR3 is CASSQEESGTRRYF. In DNA, the CDR3 is TGCGCCAGCAGCCAAGAAGAATCCGGGACTAGGAGGTATTTT.

The chain has TRBV10-1 and TRBJ1-3; D is undetermined. CDR3 size: 13 residues. V was trimmed by 4 bases and J by 1 base, leaving 5 bases between them. Germline V gene sequence: CDR1 WNHNN, CDR2 SYGVQD (reference sequence). Here the CDR3 DNA reads TGCGCCAGCAGTGGTGGTTCTGGAAACACCATATATTTT. Its protein product is CASSGGSGNTIYF.

This clone was found a few times. The rearrangement links TRBV2 to TRBJ2-5, with 9 bases lining up with TRBD2. The V and J ends lost 5 bases and 1 base, in that order; junction bases with no gene match: 5. This CDR3 contains 15 residues. The V gene's germline CDR1 is SNHLY and CDR2 FYNNEI. The CDR3 here is CASSRLADGQETQYF. DNA of the CDR3: TGTGCCAGCAGTAGACTAGCGGACGGCCAAGAGACCCAGTACTTC.

This clone occurred a few times. This chain links TRBV6-2 or TRBV6-3 with TRBJ2-3; no definite D call. Looked up from germline, CDR1 is MNHEY and CDR2 is SVGEGT. The CDR3 extends over 15 amino acids. The V end was cut by 2 bases, the J end by 0 bases, with 9 bases between. The CDR3 loop is CASSYHHTSTDTQYF. Here the CDR3 DNA reads TGTGCCAGCAGTTACCATCACACTAGCACAGATACGCAGTATTTT.

The chain links TRBV7-2 to TRBJ2-5; TRBD2 aligns across 7 bases. The CDR3 extends over 16 amino acids. Germline trimming cut 1 base from V and 1 base from J; bases unmatched to any gene: 6. Germline V gives CDR1 SGHTA, CDR2 FQGNSA. CDR3 sequence: CASSLVGLAVQETQYF. The CDR3 coding sequence is TGTGCCAGCAGCTTAGTGGGGCTAGCGGTCCAAGAGACCCAGTACTTC.

This chain links TRBV15 with TRBJ2-7; 7 bases align to TRBD1. V shed 1 base, J shed 0 bases, and the junction held 6 bases outside the gene matches. Per germline, CDR1 LNHNV and CDR2 YYDKDF (reference sequence). This CDR3 has 16 residues. CDR3 bases: TGTGCCACCAGCAGAGTTGGAGCAGGGGGCTCCTACGAGCAGTACTTC. Amino acids: CATSRVGAGGSYEQYF.